The 15 T cell receptor beta chains reported below all come from one sample, sequenced in a study of blood T cell repertoires in COVID-19. Here immunoSEQ multiplex PCR was the method, and the copy in TCRdb shows in-frame clones only, minus some. The table shows about 94,000 clones, with about four fifths occurring only once. Material: peripheral blood. These receptors all come from a human donor in a cohort sampled during active COVID-19.

V usage is TRBV6-6 and J usage is TRBJ2-7; D may be TRBD1 (6 bases). Looked up from germline, CDR1 is MNHNY and CDR2 is SVGAGI (reference sequence). The V gene lost 6 bases and the J gene lost 3 bases, with 18 bases spanning the gap. This CDR3 comprises 15 residues. The CDR3 DNA reads as TGTGCCAGCAGAGCCCAACAGGGAAGCGGCTACGAGCAGTACTTC. It encodes CASRAQQGSGYEQYF.

J is TRBJ2-6 and V is TRBV4-2; D is perhaps TRBD2 (7 bases). The germline V gene has CDR1 LGHNA and CDR2 YNFKEQ. The CDR3 is 18 residues long. Deletions cut 4 bases from V and 0 bases from J, with 16 bases between. In DNA, the CDR3 is TGTGCCAGCAGCCGAGGGGAGGGGGATGCCTCTGGGGCCAACGTCCTGACTTTC. Residues: CASSRGEGDASGANVLTF.

This clone was picked up a small number of times. The chain carries TRBV6-5 and TRBJ2-7; the match to TRBD1 covers 7 bases. With V trimmed by 8 bases and J by 1 base, 8 bases remained unmatched. This CDR3 has 14 amino acids. Germline V gene data show CDR1 as MNHEY and CDR2 as SVGAGI. CDR3 nucleotide sequence: TGTGCCAGCGCCCAGGGGGTTTTGTCCTACGAGCAGTACTTC. Residues: CASAQGVLSYEQYF.

The chain has TRBV2 and TRBJ2-7; D is unclear. The CDR3 sequence is 11 residues long. The germline V gene encodes CDR1 SNHLY and CDR2 FYNNEI. V lost 2 bases to trimming and J lost 6 bases, with 5 bases between them. The CDR3 is CASSESGEQYF. The CDR3 DNA sequence: TGTGCCAGCAGTGAATCGGGCGAGCAGTACTTC. The full variable domain, rest sourced from reference TRBV2 and TRBJ2-7, is EPEVTQTPSHQVTQMGQEVILRCVPISNHLYFYWYRQILGQKVEFLVSFYNNEISEKSEIFDDQFSVERPDGSNFTLKIRSTKLEDSAMYFCASSESGEQYFGPGTRLTVT.

The rearrangement links TRBV12-3 or TRBV12-4 to TRBJ1-5; D not certain. The CDR3 runs to 12 residues. V lost 6 bases and J lost 5, with 8 bases in between. This CDR3 is CASSPSYQPQHF. CDR3 DNA sequence: TGTGCCAGCAGCCCGAGTTATCAGCCCCAGCATTTT.

In DNA, the CDR3 is TGTGCCAGTAGCAAGGGACTAGCGGGAGGAGGGTACACATACGAGCAGTACTTC. Translated: CASSKGLAGGGYTYEQYF. The chain is built from TRBV19 and TRBJ2-7, with 15 bases fitting TRBD2. With V trimmed by 6 bases and J by 4 bases, 13 bases remained unmatched. This CDR3 has 18 amino acids. Germline V lookup: CDR1 LNHDA, CDR2 SQIVND (reference sequence).

J is TRBJ2-7 and V is TRBV6-5; 10 positions agree with TRBD2. The CDR3 spans 14 residues. The V gene's germline CDR1 is MNHEY and CDR2 SVGAGI. V lost 5 bases and J lost 2; bases outside the gene matches: 3. CDR3 nucleotide sequence: TGTGCCAGCAGTCAGCGGGAGGGTCCCTACGAGCAGTACTTC. Translating gives CASSQREGPYEQYF.

The chain carries TRBV11-2 and TRBJ2-7; 16 bases line up with TRBD2. J lost 4 bases, V lost 5 bases, and 5 bases had no gene match. Per germline, CDR1 SGHAT and CDR2 FQNNGV. This CDR3 region has 16 residues. The CDR3 coding sequence is TGTGCCAGCAGCCAGGGACTAGCGGGAGGGGGATACGAGCAGTACTTC. This gives the protein CASSQGLAGGGYEQYF.

The rearrangement joins TRBV2 to TRBJ2-7; 9 nucleotides line up with TRBD2. V dropped 5 bases and J dropped 4; count of bases not matched to a gene: 9. The CDR3 loop spans 15 amino acids. The germline V gene has CDR1 SNHLY and CDR2 FYNNEI. CDR3: CASSPIAGVNYEQYF. CDR3 sequence (DNA): TGTGCCAGCAGTCCGATAGCGGGAGTGAATTACGAGCAGTACTTC.

This rearrangement joins TRBV9 to TRBJ2-5, with a possible D match to TRBD2 (5 bases). The CDR3 runs 14 residues. Trimming took 4 bases from V and 4 from J, leaving 14 bases between them. Germline V lookup: CDR1 SGDLS, CDR2 YYNGEE. The CDR3 protein is CASSPSYGGETQYF. The CDR3 region has the DNA TGTGCCAGCAGCCCGAGTTATGGAGGAGAGACCCAGTACTTC.

The V call is TRBV10-1, the J call TRBJ2-7; a possible D gene is TRBD2 (5 bases). The CDR3 extends over 13 amino acids. The V gene's germline CDR1 is WNHNN and CDR2 SYGVQD (reference sequence). V was pared by 7 bases and J by 2 bases, with 12 bases between. The CDR3 DNA is TGCGCCAGCAAGGCAGAGCGGCCCTACGAGCAGTACTTC. This gives the protein CASKAERPYEQYF.

This clone was seen a single time. This rearrangement joins TRBV24-1 to TRBJ1-1; D remains unclear. Germline loops: CDR1 KGHDR, CDR2 SFDVKD. The V and J ends lost 7 bases and 0 bases respectively, with 8 bases between them. The CDR3 contains 13 residues. The CDR3 sequence: CATRGGMNTEAFF. The CDR3 nucleotides read TGTGCCACCAGAGGCGGTATGAACACTGAAGCTTTCTTT.

The genes are TRBV5-8 and TRBJ1-4, with D uncertain. CDR1 SGHTS and CDR2 YDEGEE come from the germline V gene. This CDR3 has 14 amino acids. The ends were cut back, 0 bases at V and 8 bases at J, with 11 bases in the middle. DNA of the CDR3: TGTGCCAGCAGCTTGGGGCCACGGGAAGAAAAACTGTTTTTT. Its translation is CASSLGPREEKLFF.

The chain uses TRBV10-1 and TRBJ2-7; possibly TRBD1 for D (5 bases). With 4 bases removed from V and 3 bases from J, the gap between germline ends came to 7 bases. This CDR3 has 12 amino acids. Germline lookup yields CDR1 WNHNN and CDR2 SYGVQD (reference sequence). This CDR3 is CASSAQGYEQYF. DNA of the CDR3: TGCGCCAGCAGTGCCCAGGGCTACGAGCAGTACTTC.

This clone was seen once. J is TRBJ2-7 and V is TRBV19, with TRBD1 matching over 9 bases. V lost 5 bases, J lost 3 bases, and 5 bases stayed unmatched. Germline V gives CDR1 LNHDA, CDR2 SQIVND (reference sequence). The CDR3 contains 14 residues. The CDR3 protein is CASSSDRGHYEQYF. The DNA for the CDR3 is TGTGCCAGTAGTTCGGACAGGGGCCACTACGAGCAGTACTTC. Full variable domain (outside the CDR3, taken from reference TRBV19 and TRBJ2-7): DGGITQSPKYLFRKEGQNVTLSCEQNLNHDAMYWYRQDPGQGLRLIYYSQIVNDFQKGDIAEGYSVSREKKESFPLTVTSAQKNPTAFYLCASSSDRGHYEQYFGPGTRLTVT.